The next 30 T cell receptor beta chains were all read from a single sample in a study of identifying expanded T cells in peripheral blood. Here immunoSEQ multiplex PCR was the method, and the copy in TCRdb shows in-frame clones only, minus some. The sample has around 60,000 clones, about 80% seen once; the top ten hold roughly 15%. Sample: blood. The origin of the receptors is a person between 18 and 70 years old in good health.

CDR3 DNA: TGCAGCTCATGGGACAGGGGGTACACTGAAGCTTTCTTT. It translates to CSSWDRGYTEAFF. This chain joins TRBV29-1 and TRBJ1-1, with 11 bases identical to TRBD1. Germline CDR1 SQVTM, CDR2 ANQGSEA. Trimming removed 8 bases from V and 3 bases from J; junction bases left unmatched: 5. CDR3 length: 13 amino acids.

The V gene is TRBV6-5, the J gene TRBJ1-1, with D maybe TRBD1 (5 bases). V gave up 5 bases and J gave up 0 bases, with 13 bases separating them. The CDR3 is 15 amino acids. The V gene's germline CDR1 is MNHEY and CDR2 SVGAGI. CDR3 bases: TGTGCCAGCAGTGCCAGACAGCACATGAACACTGAAGCTTTCTTT. It translates to CASSARQHMNTEAFF.

This chain links TRBV10-2 with TRBJ2-2; 8 bases align to TRBD2. CDR3 length: 15 amino acids. Germline trimming cut 6 bases from V and 5 bases from J; bases unmatched to any gene: 8. CDR1 WSHSY and CDR2 SAAADI come from the germline V gene. DNA for the CDR3: TGCGCCAGCAGATCCCCGGGGGGGTGGACCGGGGAGCTGTTTTTT. It is translated as CASRSPGGWTGELFF.

The genes are TRBV18 and TRBJ2-1; TRBD1 agrees at 8 bases. The CDR3 is 16 amino acids. Trimming at V came to 3 bases and at J to 0 bases, leaving 4 bases not matched to a gene. The germline CDR1 and CDR2 sequences are KGHSH and LQKENI. CDR3 residues: CASSPPTGGSYNEQFF. CDR3 sequence (DNA): TGTGCCAGCTCACCTCCAACAGGGGGCTCCTACAATGAGCAGTTCTTC.

V and J are TRBV6-5 and TRBJ2-7; D may match TRBD1 or TRBD2 (5 bases each). The CDR3 has 12 amino acids. CDR1 and CDR2 from the germline V gene are MNHEY and SVGAGI. V lost 4 bases, J lost 3 bases, and 7 bases lay in between. CDR3 in DNA: TGTGCCAGCAGTTGGGACGGCTACGAGCAGTACTTC. This encodes CASSWDGYEQYF.

This clone was detected ten times or more. This chain connects TRBV5-4 to TRBJ1-6; D may be TRBD1 (5 bases). CDR3 size: 14 residues. Trimming cost V 4 bases and J 5 bases, with 10 bases left between them. Germline values: CDR1 SGHNT, CDR2 YYREEE (reference sequence). The CDR3 loop is CASSPGADNSPLHF. CDR3 DNA sequence: TGTGCCAGCAGCCCCGGGGCAGATAATTCACCCCTCCACTTT.

The gene calls are TRBV5-1 and TRBJ2-3, with TRBD1 as a possible D gene (6 bases). Germline assignment: CDR1 SGHRS and CDR2 YFSETQ. The CDR3 loop spans 15 amino acids. The V and J ends lost 5 bases and 2 bases respectively, with 15 bases between them. This CDR3 is CASRRGTGPTDTQYF. The CDR3 DNA sequence: TGCGCCAGCAGAAGGGGGACGGGCCCCACAGATACGCAGTATTTT.

The V and J genes are TRBV5-8 and TRBJ2-7, with a weak D call TRBD1 (5 bases). The ends were cut back, 0 bases at V and 4 bases at J, with 11 bases in the middle. In germline, CDR1 is SGHTS, CDR2 YDEGEE. The CDR3 extends over 14 amino acids. CDR3 region: CASSLAGQGYEQYV. CDR3 nucleotides: TGTGCCAGCAGCTTGGCCGGTCAGGGATACGAGCAGTACGTC.

This clone appeared a single time. This sequence joins TRBV6-6 and TRBJ2-2; TRBD1 aligns across 11 bases. Germline V gives CDR1 MNHNY, CDR2 SVGAGI (reference sequence). CDR3 size: 15 residues. J lost 5 bases, V lost 7 bases, and 6 bases had no gene match. In DNA form, the CDR3 reads TGTGCCAGCAATTTCGGGACAGGGGGGACCGGGGAGCTGTTTTTT. Amino acid sequence: CASNFGTGGTGELFF.

V and J are TRBV5-4 and TRBJ1-4; unclear D gene. V shed 4 bases and J shed 5 bases, with 15 bases lying between them. CDR3 size: 15 residues. The V gene's germline CDR1 is SGHNT and CDR2 YYREEE (reference sequence). CDR3 nucleotide sequence: TGTGCCAGCAGCCCCATGAGCTCTCGGAATGAAAAACTGTTTTTT. This gives the protein CASSPMSSRNEKLFF.

The chain carries TRBV7-9 and TRBJ2-1; D is perhaps TRBD2 (7 bases). The germline V gene has CDR1 SEHNR and CDR2 FQNEAQ (reference sequence). V was cut by 5 bases and J by 5 bases, with 16 bases left in between. CDR3 length: 15 residues. This chain's CDR3 is CASSLLGGGNNEQFF. CDR3 in DNA: TGTGCCAGCAGCCTCCTGGGCGGGGGCAACAATGAGCAGTTCTTC.

The chain uses TRBV14 and TRBJ1-4, with D possibly TRBD1 on 6 matching bases. The ends were cut back, 2 bases at V and 7 bases at J, with 11 bases in the middle. Germline CDR1 reads SGHDN; CDR2 reads FVKESK. CDR3 length: 14 amino acids. The CDR3 nucleotides read TGTGCCAGCAGCCAACGACAGGCTTTTGAAAAACTGTTTTTT. It yields the protein CASSQRQAFEKLFF.

This clone turned up a few times. The chain links TRBV7-9 to TRBJ2-7; D tentatively fits TRBD1 or TRBD2 (5 bases each). There are 12 residues in the CDR3. With 2 bases removed from V and 6 bases from J, the gap between germline ends came to 8 bases. The germline V gene encodes CDR1 SEHNR and CDR2 FQNEAQ (reference sequence). The CDR3 DNA is TGTGCCAGCAGCTTACTGGGGACCGAGCAGTACTTC. Translation gives CASSLLGTEQYF.

This clone rates as large. The chain combines TRBV6-1 with TRBJ2-1; possible D gene TRBD2, 6 bases. This CDR3 contains 15 residues. Germline CDR1 MNHNS, CDR2 SASEGT. The V end lost 2 bases, the J end lost 10 bases, and 18 bases lay between the germline ends. The CDR3 region has the DNA TGTGCCAGCAGTGAAAGTGCGCATATGGGGGGAGAGCAGTTCTTC. Protein product: CASSESAHMGGEQFF.

This chain joins TRBV28 and TRBJ1-2; perhaps TRBD1 as D (5 bases). Trimming removed 3 bases from V and 4 bases from J, with 9 bases in between. The germline CDR1 and CDR2 sequences are MDHEN and SYDVKM. The CDR3 contains 13 residues. Written as DNA, the CDR3 is TGTGCCAGCAGTTTTGGGCAGGGCTATGGCTACACCTTC. Encoded protein: CASSFGQGYGYTF.

The chain has TRBV18 and TRBJ1-2, with D possibly being TRBD1 (6 bases). This CDR3 spans 15 amino acids. CDR1 KGHSH and CDR2 LQKENI come from the germline V gene. The V end was cut by 6 bases, the J end by 4 bases, with 18 bases between. The CDR3: CASSPTLQGPYGYTF. CDR3 nucleotides: TGTGCCAGCTCGCCGACATTACAGGGCCCCTATGGCTACACCTTC.

Only a few counts were recorded for this clone. V and J are TRBV14 and TRBJ1-2, with no clear D. V lost 4 bases to trimming and J lost 8 bases, with 14 bases between them. The CDR3 is 13 amino acids. Per germline, CDR1 SGHDN and CDR2 FVKESK. CDR3 in amino acids: CASSLNPSHGYTF. CDR3 nucleotide sequence: TGTGCCAGCAGCCTCAACCCTTCTCACGGCTACACCTTC.

This clone was seen a handful of times. The rearrangement uses TRBV7-2 and TRBJ2-1; TRBD2 aligns across 14 bases. The ends lost 1 base at V and 3 bases at J; junction bases unmatched: 5. This CDR3 comprises 18 residues. Germline assignment: CDR1 SGHTA and CDR2 FQGNSA. CDR3: CASSLEGTSGRHYNEQFF. CDR3 DNA: TGTGCCAGCAGCTTAGAGGGGACTAGCGGGAGACACTACAATGAGCAGTTCTTC.

The chain is built from TRBV6-5 and TRBJ2-1; D is possibly TRBD1 (5 bases). The CDR3 sequence is 15 residues long. The germline gives CDR1 MNHEY, CDR2 SVGAGI. The V end was cut by 8 bases, the J end by 4 bases, with 18 bases between. The CDR3 region has the DNA TGTGCCAGCCGAGTGGGGCAGGGTCGGTACAATGAGCAGTTCTTC. It specifies CASRVGQGRYNEQFF.

There are a few counts of this clone. The chain combines TRBV6-5 with TRBJ1-2, with D uncertain. The ends were cut back, 5 bases at V and 4 bases at J, with 8 bases in the middle. Germline CDR1 reads MNHEY; CDR2 reads SVGAGI. CDR3 length: 12 residues. The CDR3 nucleotides read TGTGCCAGCAGTCAGAAATCCTATGGCTACACCTTC. Its translation is CASSQKSYGYTF.

The J gene is TRBJ2-3, the V gene TRBV12-5; D uncertain. The V and J ends lost 1 base and 2 bases respectively, with 4 bases between them. Germline V gene data show CDR1 as LGHNT and CDR2 as FRNRAP. The CDR3 spans 13 residues. CDR3 in DNA: TGTGCTAGTGGTTTGGGACCCACAGATACGCAGTATTTT. It encodes CASGLGPTDTQYF.

The chain joins TRBV4-1 to TRBJ2-5; no firm D call. Per the germline V gene, CDR1 is MGHRA and CDR2 is YSYEKL. The CDR3 extends over 16 amino acids. Deletions cut 0 bases from V and 2 bases from J, with 13 bases between. CDR3 nucleotide sequence: TGCGCCAGCAGCCAAGAGATGGGGTGGGGACAAGAGACCCAGTACTTC. This sequence encodes CASSQEMGWGQETQYF.

This chain links TRBV7-9 with TRBJ1-4, with 10 bases lining up with TRBD1. CDR1 and CDR2 from the germline V gene are SEHNR and FQNEAQ (reference sequence). The CDR3 extends over 16 amino acids. After removal of 5 bases from V and 3 bases from J, the junction contained 6 bases not matched to a gene. The CDR3 DNA reads as TGTGCCAGCAGCCAGACAGGGGGCTTAGCTAATGAAAAACTGTTTTTT. It encodes CASSQTGGLANEKLFF.

The chain links TRBV19 to TRBJ1-4, with TRBD1 matching 11 bases. V lost 5 bases, J lost 10 bases, and 3 bases stayed unmatched. The CDR3 runs to 13 residues. Per the germline V gene, CDR1 is LNHDA and CDR2 is SQIVND (reference sequence). CDR3 sequence reads: CASSGTGGGKLFF. DNA of the CDR3: TGTGCCAGTAGTGGGACAGGGGGAGGAAAACTGTTTTTT.

This clone showed up just a few times. The rearrangement joins TRBV9 to TRBJ2-3; no clear D gene. CDR3 length equals 12 residues. The germline V gene encodes CDR1 SGDLS and CDR2 YYNGEE. V gave up 0 bases and J gave up 6 bases, with 5 bases separating them. The CDR3 bases are TGTGCCAGCAGCGTAGCTACTGATACGCAGTATTTT. This translates into CASSVATDTQYF.

The chain links TRBV6-1 to TRBJ1-1; the match to TRBD1 covers 8 bases. This CDR3 region has 14 residues. With 7 bases clipped from V and 2 bases from J, the junction kept 6 bases outside the gene matches. Germline V gives CDR1 MNHNS, CDR2 SASEGT. CDR3 protein: CASTKGQGNTEAFF. In DNA form, the CDR3 reads TGTGCCAGCACCAAAGGACAGGGAAACACTGAAGCTTTCTTT.

The chain has TRBV27 and TRBJ2-1, with 16 bases matching TRBD2. Germline assignment: CDR1 MNHEY and CDR2 SMNVEV (reference sequence). The V and J ends lost 5 bases and 7 bases, in that order; junction bases with no gene match: 5. CDR3 length equals 16 residues. As DNA, the CDR3 is TGTGCCAGCAGTGGACAGGGACTAGCGGGGGGGAATGAGCAGTTCTTC. Translating it yields CASSGQGLAGGNEQFF.

V gene TRBV4-1 combines with J gene TRBJ2-7, with 12 bases matching TRBD2. CDR1 is MGHRA, CDR2 YSYEKL, per germline. The CDR3 has 19 amino acids. The trim removed 3 bases at V and 2 bases at J, leaving 14 bases unmatched. This CDR3 reads CASSHATSGRTPLTYEQYF. For the CDR3, the DNA is TGCGCCAGCAGCCATGCTACTAGCGGGAGGACCCCCCTTACCTACGAGCAGTACTTC.

The chain employs TRBV30 and TRBJ1-1, with D possibly being TRBD1 (6 bases). V shed 3 bases and J shed 3 bases, with 11 bases lying between them. Per germline, CDR1 GTSNPN and CDR2 SVGIG (reference sequence). The CDR3 length is 13 residues. The CDR3 loop reads CAWSRGSDTEAFF. CDR3 DNA sequence: TGTGCCTGGAGCAGGGGTAGCGACACTGAAGCTTTCTTT.

This chain uses TRBV6-1 with TRBJ1-2; D gene unclear. CDR1 is MNHNS, CDR2 SASEGT, per germline. There are 13 residues in the CDR3. V was cut by 7 bases and J by 7 bases, with 16 bases left in between. The CDR3 bases are TGTGCCAGCAATTTTGTCCTGGCCGGTGGCTACACCTTC. Residues: CASNFVLAGGYTF.